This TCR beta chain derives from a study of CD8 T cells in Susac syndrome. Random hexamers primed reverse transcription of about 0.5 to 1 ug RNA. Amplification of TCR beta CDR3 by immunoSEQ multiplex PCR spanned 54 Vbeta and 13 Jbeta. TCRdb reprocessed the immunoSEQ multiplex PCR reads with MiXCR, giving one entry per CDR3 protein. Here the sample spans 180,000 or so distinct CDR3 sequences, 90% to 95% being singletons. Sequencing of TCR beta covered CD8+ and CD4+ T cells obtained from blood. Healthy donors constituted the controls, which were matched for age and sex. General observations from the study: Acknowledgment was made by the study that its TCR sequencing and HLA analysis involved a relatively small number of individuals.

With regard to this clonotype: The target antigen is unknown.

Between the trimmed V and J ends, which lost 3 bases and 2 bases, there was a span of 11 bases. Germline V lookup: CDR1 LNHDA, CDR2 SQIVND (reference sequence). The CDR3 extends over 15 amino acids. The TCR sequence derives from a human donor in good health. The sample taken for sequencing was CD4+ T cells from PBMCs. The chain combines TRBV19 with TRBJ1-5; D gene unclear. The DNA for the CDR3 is TGTGCCAGTAGTATGAGGGATTCCGGCAATCAGCCCCAGCATTTT. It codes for CASSMRDSGNQPQHF.